Reported below is one TCR beta chain. Its antigen is still unknown. TCRdb's table, derived via immunoSEQ multiplex PCR, lists solely in-frame clones and lacks some. The profile shows approximately 82,000 clones, about 89% of them singletons. The data belong to a study of OX40 agonist ivuxolimab in advanced cancers. V was pared by 1 base and J by 2 bases, with 12 bases between. The CDR3 sequence is 16 residues long. Germline CDR1 MGHRA, CDR2 YSYEKL. The study, taken as a whole, reports: The study observed clonal expansion of CD4+ and CD8+ blood T cells by week 6 at 0.1 to 3.0 mg/kg. Mean expanded clone counts were higher in CD8+ than CD4+ T cells. Compared with others, partial responders at 0.1-3.0 mg/kg displayed clonal expansion among the lowest.

J is TRBJ2-1 and V is TRBV4-1, with a tentative D call TRBD2 (6 bases). This sequence originates from an adult with an advanced solid tumor such as melanoma, head and neck, liver or kidney cancer. The starting material was CD4+ or CD8+ T cells sorted from blood, obtained in a trial of the OX40 agonist ivuxolimab. CDR3 sequence: CASSQVSGGTYNEQFF. CDR3 nucleotides: TGCGCCAGCAGCCAAGTCTCTGGGGGGACCTACAATGAGCAGTTCTTC.